The present T cell receptor beta chain was sequenced within a study of blood T cell repertoires in COVID-19. As for the study in general: The analysed material was cDNA or gDNA that came from T cells, B-cell-depleted T cells, or PBMCs.

Trimming shortened V by 3 bases and J by 7 bases, and 13 bases separated the two germline ends. Germline V gene data show CDR1 as MGHRA and CDR2 as YSYEKL. This CDR3 region has 15 residues. Repertoires were generated with immunoSEQ multiplex PCR, while TCRdb's copy carries only in-frame clones and drops some. Seen here are 310,000 or so clones, around four fifths observed once, and the top ten hold about 1.2%. The J gene is TRBJ1-6, the V gene TRBV4-1, with D perhaps matching TRBD1 (6 bases). This TCR came from a woman in her forties or fifties with acute or convalescent COVID-19. Sample: peripheral blood. The CDR3 reads CASSQRGQGNSPLHF. DNA of the CDR3: TGCGCCAGCAGCCAGAGGGGCCAGGGGAATTCACCCCTCCACTTT.